The present entry profiles one T cell receptor beta chain with its context. Its target antigen remains unknown. Per-base qualities were not stored, and no clone one base away is much larger. For CDR1 and CDR2, the germline V gene lists SGHAT and FQNNGV. V drops 2 bases and J drops 4 bases, leaving 8 bases in between. The CDR3 has 14 amino acids, counting the end cysteine and phenylalanine. CDR3 DNA is the only sequence kept; it has 42 bases, read in frame from the first base. This record comes from a study of T cell responses to AZD1222 COVID-19 vaccine (dated by TCRdb to about 2021). As for the study more broadly: TCR sequencing was performed for 230 to 250 trial participants, of whom roughly 200 were given two doses of AZD1222 and some 26 were given two doses of MenACWY control vaccine. Enrollment into the trials was organized by age into subgroups of 18-55, 56-69 and 70-plus years, and those subgroups contained approximately 160, 26 and 62 TCR-sequenced participants, respectively. Study-level results and caveats: Conclusions about previously exposed vaccinees were limited because only a handful of AZD1222 recipients were SARS-CoV-2 seropositive at baseline. Because no day 14 peak-response samples were available, the repertoires could be characterized only after the peak T cell response. The 56-69-year group was small, and its depth increase did not reach significance, likely because of low power. A significant rise in spike-specific TCR breadth and depth was observed after two AZD1222 doses relative to day 0 and relative to MenACWY recipients. The whole spike protein was spanned by vaccine-associated CD4 TCRs, and dominant responses were seen in regions 160-218 and 743-854. Participants were mostly white British, with more females than males. The authors suggested clonal diversity may have been underestimated. Reportedly, almost half of the unique spike-specific TCRs recognized epitopes lying outside the regions that are mutated in the B.1.351 and B.1.1.7 variants.

The CDR3 regions of human TCRbeta chains were analyzed by immunosequencing. Concerning the study's data processing: Repertoire TCRs were checked for matches against a reference library of SARS-CoV-2-specific TCRs that had been generated using the MIRA antigen-specificity platform. Breadth was defined as the fraction of unique TCRs that were SARS-CoV-2-associated. Depth was defined as the fraction of total T cells that were SARS-CoV-2-associated. Using the MIRA data, each spike-specific TCR was mapped to the spike region that the TCR reacts to and placed in a CD4 or CD8 class. Log10-transformed breadth and depth values were compared by one-way ANOVA with Sidak's multiple comparisons tests. The clones in this table, taken by TCRdb from immuneACCESS, are in-frame only. Not every clone is retained; where verified, under half of the shortfall comes from an unresolved V gene, and the cause of the rest is unknown. The V and J calls and the clone size are those of that table, but D and trimming were determined from the DNA. The sample profile shows 70,000 to 95,000 clones; roughly 90% of them were found once. About 29% of the sample lies in the top ten.

This sample's time point label indicates: about 28 days (+/-7) after the second vaccine dose. AZD1222 recipients given second doses at about 4 weeks or at about 12 weeks were pooled, since spike-specific TCR depth and breadth were not found to differ between the two schedules. Samples from vaccinated people were obtained from the UK trials COV001 and COV002, which included a single-blind randomized controlled phase 2/3 trial of AZD1222 (ChAdOx1 nCoV-19) in healthy adults. For TCRbeta chain sequencing, PBMC samples were collected from trial participants at day 0 and at day 28 after the second dose.

The sequenced sample was peripheral blood, obtained 28 days after the second AZD1222 dose. The receptor was derived from an adult who received the AZD1222 COVID-19 vaccine. The chain uses TRBV11-2 and TRBJ2-2; TRBD2 is a possible D gene, resting on 5 matching bases. The CDR3 has the sequence CASSLPGSTGELFF. The DNA is as follows: TGTGCCAGCAGCTTACCTGGGAGCACCGGGGAGCTGTTTTTT.